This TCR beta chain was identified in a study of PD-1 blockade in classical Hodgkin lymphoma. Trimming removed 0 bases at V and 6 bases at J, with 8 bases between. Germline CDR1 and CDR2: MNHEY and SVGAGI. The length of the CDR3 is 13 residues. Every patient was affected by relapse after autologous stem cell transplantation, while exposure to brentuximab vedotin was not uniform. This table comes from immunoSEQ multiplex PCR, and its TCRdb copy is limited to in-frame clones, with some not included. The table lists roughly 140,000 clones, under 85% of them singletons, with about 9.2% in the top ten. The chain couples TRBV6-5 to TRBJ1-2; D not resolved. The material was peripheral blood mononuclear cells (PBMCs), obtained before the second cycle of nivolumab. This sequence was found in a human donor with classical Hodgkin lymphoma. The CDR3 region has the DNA TGTGCCAGCAGTTACTCGAAGCTCGATGGCTACACCTTC. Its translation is CASSYSKLDGYTF.